Below are 23 T cell receptor beta chains sequenced from a single sample in a study of STAT5B mutations in CD4+ large granular lymphocyte leukemia. Profiling relied on immunoSEQ multiplex PCR, and the TCRdb table lists in-frame clones only, not all of them. The data contain about 25,000 clones, 74% of them singletons. Sequencing was done on a sample of CD4+ T cells from blood buffy coats. These receptors were obtained from a human donor in good health.

The J gene is TRBJ2-7, the V gene TRBV6-5; the match to TRBD1 covers 10 bases. V gave up 6 bases and J gave up 5 bases; unmatched junction bases: 1. Looked up from germline, CDR1 is MNHEY and CDR2 is SVGAGI. CDR3 length: 12 residues. The CDR3 DNA follows: TGTGCCAGCAGGGGGACAGGGGACGAGCAGTACGTC. Its protein is CASRGTGDEQYV.

Only one count was recorded for this clone. V usage is TRBV2 and J usage is TRBJ2-3, with D perhaps TRBD2 (7 bases). Germline lookup yields CDR1 SNHLY and CDR2 FYNNEI. Trimming took off 7 bases at V and 5 bases at J, with 16 bases between the two ends. The CDR3 totals 14 residues. The CDR3 DNA reads TGTGCCAGCAAGGGGGGAGTAGCGGGAGATACGCAGTATTTT. Its protein is CASKGGVAGDTQYF.

The chain links TRBV4-1 to TRBJ2-2; tentatively, D is TRBD1 (6 bases). With 2 bases removed from V and 3 bases from J, the gap between germline ends came to 10 bases. Germline loops: CDR1 MGHRA, CDR2 YSYEKL. The CDR3 totals 15 residues. The DNA of the CDR3 is TGCGCCAGCAGCCAATCCGAGGGGGACACCGGGGAGCTGTTTTTT. Translated: CASSQSEGDTGELFF.

This clone has just a few counts. The rearrangement uses TRBV28 and TRBJ2-5, with a weak D call TRBD2 (6 bases). Trimming left V 6 bases short and J 6 bases short, with 26 bases between. In germline, CDR1 is MDHEN, CDR2 SYDVKM. The CDR3 totals 17 residues. The CDR3 bases are TGTGCCAGCAGCCCCGGATCGGCGGGATTCTCAATCCAGACCCAGTACTTC. Translated: CASSPGSAGFSIQTQYF.

The chain couples TRBV19 to TRBJ1-5; D may be TRBD1 (6 bases). The CDR3 has 13 amino acids. Germline-derived CDR1 and CDR2 are LNHDA and SQIVND (reference sequence). With 7 bases removed from V and 7 bases from J, the gap between germline ends came to 14 bases. CDR3 sequence reads: CASNRGRGQPQHF. CDR3 bases: TGTGCCAGTAACCGGGGAAGGGGGCAGCCCCAGCATTTT.

The chain combines TRBV7-6 with TRBJ2-2; D is unresolved. This CDR3 spans 15 amino acids. Germline V CDR1 and CDR2: SGHVS, FNYEAQ. Trimming took off 2 bases at V and 2 bases at J, with 9 bases between the two ends. CDR3 protein: CASSLRKPNTGELFF. In nucleotides, the CDR3 is TGTGCCAGCAGCTTAAGGAAGCCCAACACCGGGGAGCTGTTTTTT.

The rearrangement joins TRBV6-5 to TRBJ2-6; tentatively, D is TRBD1 (6 bases). V lost 6 bases and J lost 0, with 6 bases in between. The germline gives CDR1 MNHEY, CDR2 SVGAGI. The CDR3 covers 14 residues. The CDR3 reads CASRQGSGANVLTF. Here the CDR3 DNA reads TGTGCCAGCAGACAGGGCTCTGGGGCCAACGTCCTGACTTTC.

The chain couples TRBV6-5 to TRBJ2-1; no reliable D call. This CDR3 is built from 13 residues. Germline V CDR1 and CDR2: MNHEY, SVGAGI. Trimming removed 2 bases at V and 4 bases at J, with 6 bases between. CDR3 bases: TGTGCCAGCAGTTACGGACCATACAATGAGCAGTTCTTC. Its protein product is CASSYGPYNEQFF.

J is TRBJ2-1 and V is TRBV7-2, with TRBD2 matching over 11 bases. Germline CDR1 is SGHTA and CDR2 is FQGNSA. This CDR3 comprises 15 residues. V shed 5 bases, J shed 9 bases, and the junction held 9 bases outside the gene matches. In DNA form, the CDR3 reads TGTGCCAGCAGCGGTACTAGCGGGAGTGCTGGTGAGCAGTTCTTC. This encodes CASSGTSGSAGEQFF. The complete variable domain, with remaining parts taken from reference TRBV7-2 and TRBJ2-1, reads GAGVSQSPSNKVTEKGKDVELRCDPISGHTALYWYRQSLGQGLEFLIYFQGNSAPDKSGLPSDRFSAERTGGSVSTLTIQRTQQEDSAVYLCASSGTSGSAGEQFFGPGTRLTVL.

V and J are TRBV7-2 and TRBJ1-2; D unresolved. CDR3 length equals 15 residues. Germline assignment: CDR1 SGHTA and CDR2 FQGNSA. The V end was cut by 0 bases, the J end by 2 bases, with 10 bases between. The CDR3 DNA reads TGTGCCAGCAGCTTAGCCGGGAGGTCCAACTATGGCTACACCTTC. Translation gives CASSLAGRSNYGYTF.

This clone was recorded once. The rearrangement links TRBV7-9 to TRBJ2-1, with 11 positions matching TRBD2. V lost 5 bases, J lost 4 bases, and 7 bases stayed unmatched. CDR3 length: 16 amino acids. Germline V gene sequence: CDR1 SEHNR, CDR2 FQNEAQ (reference sequence). The CDR3 coding sequence is TGTGCCAGCAGCCCTAAGACTAGCGGGATTTACAATGAGCAGTTCTTC. It encodes CASSPKTSGIYNEQFF.

The rearrangement joins TRBV5-1 to TRBJ1-4; D is ambiguous. The CDR3 is 17 amino acids. Germline lookup yields CDR1 SGHRS and CDR2 YFSETQ. Between the trimmed V and J ends, which lost 0 bases and 0 bases, there was a span of 12 bases. DNA for the CDR3: TGCGCCAGCAGCTTGGACGGGTTGACAACAACTAATGAAAAACTGTTTTTT. This encodes CASSLDGLTTTNEKLFF.

There are a few counts of this clone. The chain carries TRBV28 and TRBJ2-2; the D is unclear. The CDR3 covers 14 residues. The ends were cut back, 6 bases at V and 2 bases at J, with 10 bases in the middle. CDR1 and CDR2 (germline): MDHEN, SYDVKM. CDR3 in DNA: TGTGCCAGCAGACGGACGGGTAACACCGGGGAGCTGTTTTTT. Its translation: CASRRTGNTGELFF.

The V gene is TRBV7-2, the J gene TRBJ2-5; D call uncertain. From germline, CDR1 is SGHTA and CDR2 FQGNSA. V was shortened by 0 bases and J by 5 bases, with 7 bases between the two germline ends. There are 13 residues in the CDR3. DNA for the CDR3: TGTGCCAGCAGCTTAGCGAAATCTGAGACCCAGTACTTC. As protein: CASSLAKSETQYF.

This chain joins TRBV27 and TRBJ2-5; D perhaps matches TRBD1 (7 bases). Trimming left V 6 bases short and J 9 bases short, with 20 bases between. Germline V gene lookup returns CDR1 MNHEY and CDR2 SMNVEV (reference sequence). The CDR3 runs 14 residues. The DNA for the CDR3 is TGTGCCAGCAGAGCCCGAACGGACAGGAGGGCCCAGTACTTC. This codes for CASRARTDRRAQYF.

The chain employs TRBV19 and TRBJ2-4, with D perhaps TRBD1 (6 bases). Looked up from germline, CDR1 is LNHDA and CDR2 is SQIVND (reference sequence). V lost 7 bases to trimming and J lost 3 bases, with 13 bases between them. The CDR3 is made up of 14 amino acids. The chain's CDR3 is CASTAKDSKNIQYF. CDR3 coding DNA: TGTGCCAGTACCGCGAAGGACAGCAAAAACATTCAGTACTTC.

The chain combines TRBV11-1 with TRBJ1-2; the D gene is possibly TRBD1 (5 bases). From germline, CDR1 is SGHAT and CDR2 FQDESV (reference sequence). Trimming removed 5 bases from V and 3 bases from J, with 10 bases in between. The CDR3 runs to 13 residues. The CDR3 nucleotides are TGTGCCAGCAGCCCGGGACGGGACTATGGCTACACCTTC. This codes for CASSPGRDYGYTF.

The chain recombines TRBV11-2 with TRBJ2-1; unclear D gene. V lost 5 bases and J 0 bases, leaving 11 bases between the germline ends. The CDR3 is made up of 15 amino acids. CDR1 and CDR2 (germline): SGHAT, FQNNGV. CDR3 protein: CASSRIRSSYNEQFF. DNA for the CDR3: TGTGCCAGCAGCCGAATCAGGAGCTCCTACAATGAGCAGTTCTTC.

The CDR3 coding sequence is TGTGCCAGCAGCTTAGGGGCGGGGGGGCGAGAGACCCAGTACTTC. As protein: CASSLGAGGRETQYF. V is TRBV7-2 and J is TRBJ2-5; TRBD2 aligns across 9 bases. This CDR3 region has 15 residues. Germline V gene sequence: CDR1 SGHTA, CDR2 FQGNSA. V shed 1 base and J 4 bases; nucleotides not matched to a gene: 4.

The chain has TRBV5-1 and TRBJ2-5; the match to TRBD2 covers 11 bases. The germline V gene has CDR1 SGHRS and CDR2 YFSETQ. V shed 0 bases and J 5 bases; nucleotides not matched to a gene: 12. The CDR3 is made up of 18 amino acids. For the CDR3, the DNA is TGCGCCAGCAGCTTGGGAAGTCGTGCTAGCGGGGGGCAGGAGACCCAGTACTTC. Protein sequence: CASSLGSRASGGQETQYF.

The CDR3 sequence is CASSEGVGGGTYEQYF. CDR3 nucleotides: TGTGCCAGCAGTGAGGGTGTTGGCGGGGGTACCTACGAGCAGTACTTC. The J gene is TRBJ2-7, the V gene TRBV6-1; 7 bases agree with TRBD2. The CDR3 sequence is 16 residues long. Germline V lookup: CDR1 MNHNS, CDR2 SASEGT. The V and J ends lost 3 bases and 2 bases, in that order; junction bases with no gene match: 10.

The chain uses TRBV6-6 and TRBJ1-6; D not resolved. The CDR3 runs 16 residues. The V gene's germline CDR1 is MNHNY and CDR2 SVGAGI (reference sequence). V dropped 0 bases and J dropped 4 bases, with 10 bases sitting between them. This CDR3 is CASSYSSPHYNSPLHF. DNA for the CDR3: TGTGCCAGCAGTTACTCGAGCCCACATTATAATTCACCCCTCCACTTT.

The rearrangement uses TRBV18 and TRBJ1-4; D uncertain. V lost 2 bases to trimming and J lost 7 bases, with 14 bases between them. CDR3 length equals 15 residues. Looked up from germline, CDR1 is KGHSH and CDR2 is LQKENI. The CDR3: CASSPGLTAGEKLFF. The CDR3, as DNA: TGTGCCAGCTCACCAGGTTTGACCGCGGGTGAAAAACTGTTTTTT.